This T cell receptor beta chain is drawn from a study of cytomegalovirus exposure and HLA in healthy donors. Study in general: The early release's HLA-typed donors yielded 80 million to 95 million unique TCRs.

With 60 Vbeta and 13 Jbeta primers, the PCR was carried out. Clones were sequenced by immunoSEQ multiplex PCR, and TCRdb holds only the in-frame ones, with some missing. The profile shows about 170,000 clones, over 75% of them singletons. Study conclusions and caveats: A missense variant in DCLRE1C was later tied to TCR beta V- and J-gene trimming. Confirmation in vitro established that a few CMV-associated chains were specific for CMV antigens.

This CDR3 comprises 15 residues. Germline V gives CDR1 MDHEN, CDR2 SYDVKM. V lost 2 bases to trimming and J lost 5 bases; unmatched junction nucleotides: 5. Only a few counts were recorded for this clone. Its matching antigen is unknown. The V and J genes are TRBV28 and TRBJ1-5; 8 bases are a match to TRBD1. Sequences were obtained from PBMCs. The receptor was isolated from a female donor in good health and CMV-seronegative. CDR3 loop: CASSLRQGAYQPQHF. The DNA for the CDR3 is TGTGCCAGCAGTTTACGGCAGGGGGCTTATCAGCCCCAGCATTTT.